A single sample gave rise to the 5 T cell receptor beta chains below, sequenced in a study of shared clonotypes between healthy human individuals. CD45RO-negative CD8 cells positively selected for CCR7 made up the naive population, which excluded terminally differentiated effector memory CD45RA+ cells. Using immunoSEQ multiplex PCR, the repertoire was profiled, and TCRdb retains in-frame clones only, with some absent. The sample has some 2 million clones, about 95% seen once; the top ten hold roughly 1.2%. The sample consisted of naive CD8+ T cells sorted from blood. The receptors were sampled from a man aged 18 to 29 in good health.

This chain uses TRBV5-4 with TRBJ1-1, with no clear D. The CDR3 loop spans 13 amino acids. CDR1 and CDR2 from the germline V gene are SGHNT and YYREEE (reference sequence). Deletions cut 1 base from V and 1 base from J, with 5 bases between. In DNA form, the CDR3 reads TGTGCCAGCAGCTTGATGAAGAACACTGAAGCTTTCTTT. Translation gives CASSLMKNTEAFF.

In this sample, this clone turned up once. In DNA form, the CDR3 reads TGTGCCAGCAGCTTAGAGGGGGCCTTCTCTGGGGCCAACGTCCTGACTTTC. Its protein is CASSLEGAFSGANVLTF. This chain links TRBV7-9 with TRBJ2-6, with TRBD1 matching 7 bases. J gave up 0 bases and V 1 base, and 3 bases lay outside the gene matches. The CDR3 runs to 17 residues. Germline V CDR1 and CDR2: SEHNR, FQNEAQ (reference sequence).

This chain uses TRBV11-2 with TRBJ2-7; D gene unclear. CDR1 SGHAT and CDR2 FQNNGV come from the germline V gene. The CDR3 is 13 residues long. Trimming stripped 1 base from V and 4 bases from J, with 8 bases between. In nucleotides, the CDR3 is TGTGCCAGCAGCTTAGGACATCCATACGAGCAGTACTTC. This sequence encodes CASSLGHPYEQYF.

This clone showed up just once. The chain recombines TRBV7-8 with TRBJ1-1; a possible D gene is TRBD1 (5 bases). Trimming took 5 bases from V and 3 from J, leaving 10 bases between them. The germline V gene has CDR1 SGHVS and CDR2 FQNEAQ. The CDR3 is made up of 13 amino acids. This CDR3 reads CASSLGGHTEAFF. DNA for the CDR3: TGTGCCAGCAGCCTGGGGGGTCACACTGAAGCTTTCTTT.

The genes are TRBV7-9 and TRBJ1-4; tentatively, D is TRBD1 (6 bases). This CDR3 has 15 amino acids. CDR1 SEHNR and CDR2 FQNEAQ come from the germline V gene (reference sequence). V was trimmed by 1 base and J by 8 bases, leaving 14 bases between them. DNA for the CDR3: TGTGCCAGCAGCTTAGTGGAGGGGGATCACGAAAAACTGTTTTTT. Its translation is CASSLVEGDHEKLFF.